This T cell receptor (beta chain) was identified during a study of cytomegalovirus exposure and HLA in healthy donors. Study at large: Genetic ancestry analysis placed around 76% of the 300 to 500 donors that were genotyped in the Caucasian-associated cluster. General study findings and limits: Prior analysis indicated that the majority of TCR beta V segments exhibited productivity approximately 87% or approximately 30% of the time.

PCR used 60 Vbeta primers and 13 Jbeta primers. Assay used: immunoSEQ multiplex PCR; TCRdb lists only in-frame clones, some missing. Among 90,000 to 110,000 clones listed, 60% to 85% were seen once. This clone showed up just a few times. Its matching antigen is unknown. This CDR3 region has 16 residues. The J segment lost 4 bases and the V segment lost 4 bases, leaving 8 bases of the junction unmatched. Germline CDR1 and CDR2: ENHRY and SYGVKD. This receptor was taken from a woman aged 40 to 50 in good health and CMV-seropositive. V gene TRBV10-3 combines with J gene TRBJ1-3, with 9 bases identical to TRBD1. Material: PBMCs. The CDR3 reads CAISASTGGVGNTIYF. CDR3 DNA sequence: TGTGCCATCAGTGCATCGACAGGGGGTGTAGGAAACACCATATATTTT.